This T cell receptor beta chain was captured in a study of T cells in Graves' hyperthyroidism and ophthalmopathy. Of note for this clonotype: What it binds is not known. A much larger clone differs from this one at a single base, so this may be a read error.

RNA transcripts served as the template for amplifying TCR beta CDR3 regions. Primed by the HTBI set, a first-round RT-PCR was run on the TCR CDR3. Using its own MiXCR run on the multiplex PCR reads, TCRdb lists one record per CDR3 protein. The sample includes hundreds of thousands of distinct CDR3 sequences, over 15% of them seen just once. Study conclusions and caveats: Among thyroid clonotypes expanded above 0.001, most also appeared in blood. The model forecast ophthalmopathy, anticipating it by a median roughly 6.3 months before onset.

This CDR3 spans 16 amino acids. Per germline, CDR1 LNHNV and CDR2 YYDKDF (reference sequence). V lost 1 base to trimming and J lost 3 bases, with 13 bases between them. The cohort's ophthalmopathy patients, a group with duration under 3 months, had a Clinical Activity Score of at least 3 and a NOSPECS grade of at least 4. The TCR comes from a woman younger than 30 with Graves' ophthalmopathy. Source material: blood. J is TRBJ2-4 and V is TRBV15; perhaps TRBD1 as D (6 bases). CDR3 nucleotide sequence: TGTGCCACCAGCAGAGGAAGACAGGTAGTCAAAAACATTCAGTACTTC. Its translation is CATSRGRQVVKNIQYF.